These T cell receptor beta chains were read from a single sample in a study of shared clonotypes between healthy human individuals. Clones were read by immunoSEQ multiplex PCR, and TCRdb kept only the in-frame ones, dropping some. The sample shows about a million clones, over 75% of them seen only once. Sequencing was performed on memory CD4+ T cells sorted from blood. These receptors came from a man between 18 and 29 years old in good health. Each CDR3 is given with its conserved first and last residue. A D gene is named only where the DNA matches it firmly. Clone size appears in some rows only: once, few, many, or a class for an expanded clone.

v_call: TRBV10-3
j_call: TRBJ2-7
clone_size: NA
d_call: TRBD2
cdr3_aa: CAIRREGGYEQYF
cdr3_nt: TGTGCCATCAGGCGGGAGGGCGGCTACGAGCAGTACTTC

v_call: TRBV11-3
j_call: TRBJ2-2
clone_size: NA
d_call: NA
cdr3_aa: CASSSPDKNTGELFF
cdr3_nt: TGTGCCAGCAGCTCCCCCGACAAGAACACCGGGGAGCTGTTTTTT

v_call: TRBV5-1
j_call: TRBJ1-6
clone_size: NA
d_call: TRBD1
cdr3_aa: CASSSDSGQGSSPLHF
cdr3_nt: TGCGCCAGCAGCTCGGACTCGGGACAGGGAAGTTCACCCCTCCACTTT

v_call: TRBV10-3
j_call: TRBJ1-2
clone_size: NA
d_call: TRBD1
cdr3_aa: CAISQGASYGYTF
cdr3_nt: TGTGCCATCAGCCAGGGGGCGAGCTATGGCTACACCTTC

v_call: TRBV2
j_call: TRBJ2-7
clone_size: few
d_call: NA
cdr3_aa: CASSRSHYEQYF
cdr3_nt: TGTGCCAGCAGTCGGAGTCACTACGAGCAGTACTTC

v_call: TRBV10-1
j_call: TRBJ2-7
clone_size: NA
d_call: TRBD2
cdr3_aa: CASSESWTSETYEQYF
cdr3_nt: TGCGCCAGCAGTGAGTCTTGGACTAGCGAAACCTACGAGCAGTACTTC

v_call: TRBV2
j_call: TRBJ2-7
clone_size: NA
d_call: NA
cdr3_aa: CASRRDTGNEQYF
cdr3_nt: TGTGCCAGCAGGAGGGACACAGGAAACGAGCAGTACTTC

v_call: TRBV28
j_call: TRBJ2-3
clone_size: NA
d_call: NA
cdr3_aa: CASSFVGTSLADTQYF
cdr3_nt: TGTGCCAGCAGTTTTGTGGGAACTTCTTTGGCAGATACGCAGTATTTT

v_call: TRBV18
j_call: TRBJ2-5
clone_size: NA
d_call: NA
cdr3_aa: CATTDSYQETQYF
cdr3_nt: TGTGCCACTACGGACAGCTACCAAGAGACCCAGTACTTC

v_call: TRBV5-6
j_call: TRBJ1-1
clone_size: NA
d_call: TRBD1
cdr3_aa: CASSLNRGPTEAFF
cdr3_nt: TGTGCCAGCAGCTTGAACAGGGGCCCCACTGAAGCTTTCTTT

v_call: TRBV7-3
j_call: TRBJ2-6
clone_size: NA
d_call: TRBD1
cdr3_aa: CASSWTGGAANVLTF
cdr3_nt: TGTGCCAGCAGCTGGACAGGGGGCGCGGCCAACGTCCTGACTTTC

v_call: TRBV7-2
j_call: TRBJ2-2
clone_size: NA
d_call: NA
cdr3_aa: CASSLRFKFGGRTGELFF
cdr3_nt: TGTGCCAGCAGCTTGCGTTTTAAGTTCGGGGGGCGAACCGGGGAGCTGTTTTTT

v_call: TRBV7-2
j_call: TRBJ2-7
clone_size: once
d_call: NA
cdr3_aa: CASSLEAGPYEQYF
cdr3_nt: TGTGCCAGCAGCTTAGAAGCAGGGCCTTACGAGCAGTACTTC

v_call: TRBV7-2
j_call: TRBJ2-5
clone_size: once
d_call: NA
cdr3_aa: CASSRSVTETQYF
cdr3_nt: TGTGCCAGCAGCCGGAGTGTTACGGAGACCCAGTACTTC

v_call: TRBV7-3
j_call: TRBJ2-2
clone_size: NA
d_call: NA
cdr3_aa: CASSPQWGTGELFF
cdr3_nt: TGTGCCAGCAGCCCCCAGTGGGGCACCGGGGAGCTGTTTTTT

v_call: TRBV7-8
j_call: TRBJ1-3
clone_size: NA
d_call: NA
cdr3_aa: CASSFATTGLPAGNTIYF
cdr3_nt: TGTGCCAGCAGCTTCGCCACTACCGGGCTCCCTGCTGGAAACACCATATATTTT

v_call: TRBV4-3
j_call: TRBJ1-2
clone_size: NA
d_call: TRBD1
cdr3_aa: CASSQEWVQGDYGYTF
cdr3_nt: TGCGCCAGCAGCCAAGAATGGGTCCAGGGGGACTATGGCTACACCTTC

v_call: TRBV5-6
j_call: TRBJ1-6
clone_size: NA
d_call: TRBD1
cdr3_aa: CASSRGQGRDNSPLHF
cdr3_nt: TGTGCCAGCAGCCGGGGACAGGGGAGGGATAATTCACCCCTCCACTTT

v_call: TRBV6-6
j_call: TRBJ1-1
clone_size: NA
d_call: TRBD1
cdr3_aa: CASSSPDRGDTEAFF
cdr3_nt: TGTGCCAGCAGTTCCCCTGACAGGGGGGACACTGAAGCTTTCTTT

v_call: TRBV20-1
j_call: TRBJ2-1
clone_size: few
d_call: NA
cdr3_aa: CSATGNEQFF
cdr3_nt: TGCAGTGCTACAGGAAATGAGCAGTTCTTC

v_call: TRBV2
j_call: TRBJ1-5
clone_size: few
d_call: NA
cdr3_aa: CASREYGNQPQHF
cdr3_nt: TGTGCCAGCCGGGAGTATGGCAATCAGCCCCAGCATTTT

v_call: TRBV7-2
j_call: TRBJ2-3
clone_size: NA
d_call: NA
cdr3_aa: CASSPEYSSTDTQYF
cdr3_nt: TGTGCCAGCAGCCCAGAATACTCTAGCACAGATACGCAGTATTTT

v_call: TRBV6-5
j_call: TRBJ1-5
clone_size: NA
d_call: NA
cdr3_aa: CASSYGGVGVQPQHF
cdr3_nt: TGTGCCAGCAGTTACGGGGGGGTTGGTGTTCAGCCCCAGCATTTT

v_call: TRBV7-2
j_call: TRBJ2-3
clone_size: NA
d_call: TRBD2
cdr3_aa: CASSVLIAGPTTDTQYF
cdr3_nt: TGTGCCAGCAGCGTCTTGATAGCGGGACCAACCACAGATACGCAGTATTTT

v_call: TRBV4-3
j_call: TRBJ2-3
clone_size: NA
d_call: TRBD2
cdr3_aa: CASSQAVPLAGGRPDTQYF
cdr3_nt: TGCGCCAGCAGCCAAGCGGTCCCTTTAGCGGGAGGGAGGCCAGATACGCAGTATTTT

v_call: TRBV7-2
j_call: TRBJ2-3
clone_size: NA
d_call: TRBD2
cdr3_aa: CASSLVPVLAGRTDTQYF
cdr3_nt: TGTGCCAGCAGCTTAGTACCCGTTTTAGCGGGACGCACAGATACGCAGTATTTT

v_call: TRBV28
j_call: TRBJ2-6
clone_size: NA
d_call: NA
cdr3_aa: CASSRPISGANVLTF
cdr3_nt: TGTGCCAGCAGTCGACCGATCTCTGGGGCCAACGTCCTGACTTTC

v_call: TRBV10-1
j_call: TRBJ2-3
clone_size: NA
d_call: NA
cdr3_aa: CASSETRARDTQYF
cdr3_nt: TGCGCCAGCAGTGAGACCAGGGCTAGAGATACGCAGTATTTT

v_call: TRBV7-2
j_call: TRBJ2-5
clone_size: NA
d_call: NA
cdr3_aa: CASSTVLAVQETQYF
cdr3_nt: TGTGCCAGCAGCACCGTATTAGCGGTTCAAGAGACCCAGTACTTC

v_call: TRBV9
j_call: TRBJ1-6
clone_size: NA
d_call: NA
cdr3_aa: CASSVRGLDSPLHF
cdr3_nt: TGTGCCAGCAGCGTCCGAGGGTTAGATTCACCCCTCCACTTT

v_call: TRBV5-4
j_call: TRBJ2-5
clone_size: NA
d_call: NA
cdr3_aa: CASSPQWNLQETQYF
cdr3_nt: TGTGCCAGCAGCCCCCAATGGAACCTCCAAGAGACCCAGTACTTC

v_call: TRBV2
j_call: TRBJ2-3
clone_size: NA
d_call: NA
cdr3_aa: CASSDRQPLSTDTQYF
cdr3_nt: TGTGCCAGCAGTGATCGCCAACCACTTAGCACAGATACGCAGTATTTT

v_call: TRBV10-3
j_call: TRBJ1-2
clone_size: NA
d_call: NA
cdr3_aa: CAISGASGPDYGYTF
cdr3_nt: TGTGCCATCAGTGGGGCTTCGGGGCCCGACTATGGCTACACCTTC

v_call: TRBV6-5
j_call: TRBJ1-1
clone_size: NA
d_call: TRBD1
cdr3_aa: CASSSGQGQNTEAFF
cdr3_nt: TGTGCCAGCAGTTCAGGACAGGGCCAGAACACTGAAGCTTTCTTT

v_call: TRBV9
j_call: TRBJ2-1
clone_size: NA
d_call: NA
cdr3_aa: CASSAPWDGYNEQFF
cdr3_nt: TGTGCCAGCAGCGCCCCTTGGGACGGATACAATGAGCAGTTCTTC

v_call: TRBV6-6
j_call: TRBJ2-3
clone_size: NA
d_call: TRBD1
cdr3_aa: CASSGQGLGTDTQYF
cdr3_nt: TGTGCCAGCAGTGGACAGGGGCTCGGCACAGATACGCAGTATTTT

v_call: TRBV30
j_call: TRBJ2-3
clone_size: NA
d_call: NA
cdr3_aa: CAWDSTDTQYF
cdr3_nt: TGTGCCTGGGATAGCACAGATACGCAGTATTTT

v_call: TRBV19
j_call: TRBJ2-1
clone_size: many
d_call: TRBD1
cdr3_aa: CASIPTGGNEQFF
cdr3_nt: TGTGCCAGTATCCCGACAGGGGGCAATGAGCAGTTCTTC

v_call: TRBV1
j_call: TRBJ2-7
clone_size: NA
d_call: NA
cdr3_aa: CTSSERGLAGYNEQYF
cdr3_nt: TGCACCAGCAGCGAAAGGGGACTAGCGGGATACAACGAGCAGTACTTC

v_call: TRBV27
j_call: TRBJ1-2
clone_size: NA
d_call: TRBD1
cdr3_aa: CASSLDRTHGYTF
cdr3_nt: TGTGCCAGCAGTTTGGACAGGACCCATGGCTACACCTTC

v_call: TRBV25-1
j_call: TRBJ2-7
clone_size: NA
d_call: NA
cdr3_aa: CASTADSTYEQYF
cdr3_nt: TGTGCCAGCACAGCGGACAGTACCTACGAGCAGTACTTC

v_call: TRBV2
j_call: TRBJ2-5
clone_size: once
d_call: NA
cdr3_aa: CASSAEDTGTQYF
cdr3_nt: TGTGCCAGCAGCGCGGAGGACACCGGGACCCAGTACTTC

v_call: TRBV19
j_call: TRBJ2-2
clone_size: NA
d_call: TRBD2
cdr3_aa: CASRTLAGTNTGELFF
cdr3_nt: TGTGCCAGTAGAACACTAGCGGGGACGAACACCGGGGAGCTGTTTTTT

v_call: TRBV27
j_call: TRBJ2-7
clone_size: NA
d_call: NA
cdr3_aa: CASSLSRNYEQYF
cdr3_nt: TGTGCCAGCAGTTTATCCCGCAACTACGAGCAGTACTTC